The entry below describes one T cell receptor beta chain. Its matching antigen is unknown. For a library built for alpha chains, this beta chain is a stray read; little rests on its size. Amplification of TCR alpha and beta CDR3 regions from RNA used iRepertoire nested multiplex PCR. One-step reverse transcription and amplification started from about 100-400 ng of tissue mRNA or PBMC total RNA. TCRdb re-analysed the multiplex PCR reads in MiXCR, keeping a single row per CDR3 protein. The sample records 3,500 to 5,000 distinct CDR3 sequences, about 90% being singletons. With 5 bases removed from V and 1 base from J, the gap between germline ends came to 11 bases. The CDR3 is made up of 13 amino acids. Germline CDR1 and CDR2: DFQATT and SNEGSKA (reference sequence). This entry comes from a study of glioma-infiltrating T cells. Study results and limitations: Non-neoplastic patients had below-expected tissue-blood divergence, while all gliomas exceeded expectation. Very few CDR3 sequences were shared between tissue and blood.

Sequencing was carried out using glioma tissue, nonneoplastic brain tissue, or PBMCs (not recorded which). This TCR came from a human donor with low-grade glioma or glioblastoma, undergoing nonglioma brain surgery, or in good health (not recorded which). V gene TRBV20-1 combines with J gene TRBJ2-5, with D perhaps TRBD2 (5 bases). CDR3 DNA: TGCAGTGCTCCTACTAGTTCCCAAGAGACCCAGTACTTC. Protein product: CSAPTSSQETQYF.